This T cell receptor beta chain was captured in a study of blood T cell repertoires in COVID-19. For the study at large: There were acute and convalescent COVID-19 samples, and they came from the United States, Italy and Spain. The cDNA or gDNA used as material had been derived from T cells, B-cell-depleted T cells, or PBMCs.

Produced via immunoSEQ multiplex PCR; TCRdb's table is partial and in-frame only. The sample includes nearly 110,000 clones, 65% to 80% of them seen just once. This sequence originates from a man aged 65-85 years with acute or convalescent COVID-19. The material sequenced was peripheral blood.

CDR3 amino acids: CASSLAGDTEAFF. CDR3 DNA sequence: TGTGCCAGCAGTTTAGCAGGGGACACTGAAGCTTTCTTT. The chain joins TRBV12-3 or TRBV12-4 to TRBJ1-1; perhaps TRBD1 as D (5 bases). Trimming left V 0 bases short and J 3 bases short, with 5 bases between. The CDR3 consists of 13 residues.